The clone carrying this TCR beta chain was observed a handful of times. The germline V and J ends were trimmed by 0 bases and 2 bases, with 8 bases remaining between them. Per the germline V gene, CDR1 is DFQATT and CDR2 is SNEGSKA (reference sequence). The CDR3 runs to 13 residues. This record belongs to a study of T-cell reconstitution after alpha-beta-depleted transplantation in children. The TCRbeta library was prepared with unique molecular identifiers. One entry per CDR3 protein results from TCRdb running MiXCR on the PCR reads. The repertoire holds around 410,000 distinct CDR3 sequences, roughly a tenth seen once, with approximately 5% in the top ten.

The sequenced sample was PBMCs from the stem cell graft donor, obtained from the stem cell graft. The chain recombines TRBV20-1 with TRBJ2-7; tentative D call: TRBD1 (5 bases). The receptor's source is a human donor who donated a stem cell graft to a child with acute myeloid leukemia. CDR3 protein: CSARDEDTYEQYV. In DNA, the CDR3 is TGCAGTGCTAGAGACGAGGACACCTACGAGCAGTACGTC.